This is a list of T cell receptor beta chains from one sample in a study of early T cells in non-severe SARS-CoV-2 infection. One entry per CDR3 protein, called by TCRdb with MiXCR from the 5' RACE reads. This table holds over 60,000 distinct CDR3 sequences, roughly a tenth found once. Sequences were derived from whole blood, sampled at baseline. Receptors originate from an adult who was a healthcare worker with PCR-confirmed SARS-CoV-2 infection or an uninfected control (not recorded which). Both conserved end residues are part of each CDR3. The D gene is left open where the match is weak. Clone size is shown for a subset of rows, as once, few, many or a class of expanded clone.

CDR3	DNA	D	size	V	J
CATSRDRTGLNIQYF	TGTGCCACCAGCAGAGATCGGACAGGGTTGAACATTCAGTACTTC	TRBD1	NA	TRBV15	TRBJ2-4
CASSPQGAQGYEQYF	TGTGCCAGCTCACCACAGGGAGCACAGGGGTACGAGCAGTACTTC	TRBD1	NA	TRBV18	TRBJ2-7
CASSLAATGARGSLHF	TGTGCCAGCAGTTTAGCGGCGACAGGGGCGAGAGGGTCCCTCCACTTT	TRBD1	few	TRBV12-3/TRBV12-4	TRBJ1-6
CASSLTGGVSGNTIYF	TGTGCCAGCAGCTTGACAGGGGGCGTCTCTGGAAACACCATATATTTT	TRBD1	many	TRBV7-2	TRBJ1-3
CASSLAAVPNSPLHF	TGTGCCAGCAGCTTAGCGGCAGTACCTAATTCACCCCTCCACTTT	NA	many	TRBV11-2	TRBJ1-6
CASSNSTPFKTGHTEAFF	TGTGCCAGCAGCAATAGTACCCCGTTCAAGACAGGGCACACTGAAGCTTTCTTT	NA	few	TRBV21-1	TRBJ1-1
CASSPDRSSYEQYF	TGTGCCAGCAGTCCCGACAGAAGCTCCTACGAGCAGTACTTC	NA	many	TRBV27	TRBJ2-7
CASSTGSTGANVLTF	TGTGCCAGCAGTACGGGGTCAACTGGGGCCAACGTCCTGACTTTC	NA	few	TRBV2	TRBJ2-6
CASSSSSSTDTQYF	TGTGCCAGCAGCTCGTCCTCTAGCACAGATACGCAGTATTTT	NA	many	TRBV7-2	TRBJ2-3
CASSSPGLAGGGDTGELFF	TGTGCCAGCAGTTCCCCGGGACTAGCGGGGGGAGGAGACACCGGGGAGCTGTTTTTT	TRBD2	NA	TRBV2	TRBJ2-2
CASTLLGGNEQFF	TGTGCCAGCACTCTATTAGGGGGCAATGAGCAGTTCTTC	NA	NA	TRBV9	TRBJ2-1
CASSLRDLYNEQFF	TGTGCCAGCAGTCTCAGGGACCTCTACAATGAGCAGTTCTTC	NA	many	TRBV28	TRBJ2-1
CATSDRRQVGVRRRELFF	TGTGCCACCAGTGATCGCCGACAGGTCGGGGTTCGACGCCGGGAGCTGTTTTTT	NA	few	TRBV24-1	TRBJ2-2
CASSWWTETDTQYF	TGCGCCAGCAGCTGGTGGACGGAAACAGATACGCAGTATTTT	NA	NA	TRBV5-1	TRBJ2-3
CASSPRTGSNEQYF	TGCGCCAGCAGCCCCAGGACAGGGTCCAACGAGCAGTACTTC	TRBD1	many	TRBV5-1	TRBJ2-7
CASSLVGGNQPQHF	TGCGCCAGCAGCTTAGTGGGGGGCAATCAGCCCCAGCATTTT	NA	NA	TRBV5-1	TRBJ1-5
CASSLQGGPTNEQFF	TGTGCCAGCAGCTTGCAGGGTGGACCGACCAATGAGCAGTTCTTC	NA	few	TRBV5-6	TRBJ2-1
CASSSGQGPTEQYF	TGTGCCAGCAGTTCGGGACAGGGGCCTACGGAGCAGTACTTC	TRBD1	many	TRBV5-4	TRBJ2-7
CASSTAGGRADEQFF	TGTGCCAGCAGCACTGCGGGGGGGCGCGCCGATGAGCAGTTCTTC	TRBD2	NA	TRBV7-3	TRBJ2-1
CASKDPVNTEAFF	TGTGCCAGCAAAGACCCAGTGAACACTGAAGCTTTCTTT	NA	many	TRBV6-2/TRBV6-3	TRBJ1-1
CASSDNRGLNTEAFF	TGTGCCAGCAGTGACAATCGGGGCCTGAACACTGAAGCTTTCTTT	NA	many	TRBV2	TRBJ1-1
CASSLGLLAGVEQYF	TGTGCCAGCAGCTTAGGCCTGCTAGCGGGGGTAGAGCAGTACTTC	TRBD2	few	TRBV7-2	TRBJ2-7
CASSQSPSGGAKQYF	TGTGCCAGCAGCCAAAGTCCCAGCGGGGGGGCGAAACAGTACTTC	TRBD2	few	TRBV3-1	TRBJ2-7
CASSYRGRGEQYF	TGTGCCAGCAGCTACAGGGGGCGAGGCGAGCAGTACTTC	TRBD1	few	TRBV5-5	TRBJ2-7
CATSDLTGTGITGELFF	TGTGCCACCAGTGATTTGACCGGGACAGGGATCACCGGGGAGCTGTTTTTT	TRBD1	few	TRBV24-1	TRBJ2-2
CSARRGSYGYTF	TGCAGTGCTAGAAGGGGCTCCTATGGCTACACCTTC	NA	few	TRBV20-1	TRBJ1-2
CASSPRPNRVGEQYF	TGTGCCAGCTCACCACGACCCAACAGGGTAGGAGAGCAGTACTTC	NA	few	TRBV18	TRBJ2-7
CASSLGTQNEKLFF	TGTGCCAGCAGCCTAGGGACTCAGAATGAAAAACTGTTTTTT	NA	NA	TRBV5-5	TRBJ1-4
CASSKGLVTGGHYEQYF	TGTGCCAGCAGCAAGGGGTTGGTGACTGGAGGGCACTACGAGCAGTACTTC	NA	many	TRBV28	TRBJ2-7
CASTLRLFF	TGTGCCAGCACATTAAGACTGTTTTTT	NA	many	TRBV6-5	TRBJ1-4
CSVEDGGLSGEQFF	TGCAGCGTTGAAGATGGGGGTCTGTCCGGGGAGCAGTTCTTC	NA	NA	TRBV29-1	TRBJ2-1
CSAGEGMNTEAFF	TGCAGCGCTGGAGAGGGGATGAACACTGAAGCTTTCTTT	NA	few	TRBV29-1	TRBJ1-1
CASSYSGRPKLADTQYF	TGTGCCAGCAGCTACAGCGGGCGGCCCAAGCTAGCAGATACGCAGTATTTT	NA	few	TRBV7-9	TRBJ2-3
CASRRTGWEKLFF	TGTGCCAGCAGACGGACAGGGTGGGAAAAACTGTTTTTT	TRBD1	NA	TRBV28	TRBJ1-4
CSVASGGGYEQYF	TGCAGCGTTGCATCCGGGGGCGGCTACGAGCAGTACTTC	NA	NA	TRBV29-1	TRBJ2-7
CSARGTSSYEQYF	TGCAGTGCTAGGGGGACATCTTCCTACGAGCAGTACTTC	NA	NA	TRBV20-1	TRBJ2-7
CAWAVNTEAFF	TGTGCCTGGGCCGTGAACACTGAAGCTTTCTTT	NA	many	TRBV30	TRBJ1-1
CASSLVVTGELFF	TGTGCCAGCAGTTTAGTTGTCACCGGGGAGCTGTTTTTT	NA	many	TRBV12-3/TRBV12-4	TRBJ2-2
CASSILGVGTEAFF	TGTGCCAGCAGTATCCTAGGGGTAGGGACTGAAGCTTTCTTT	NA	NA	TRBV6-1	TRBJ1-1
CASSPPVYETQETQYF	TGTGCCAGCTCACCACCGGTATACGAGACCCAAGAGACCCAGTACTTC	NA	NA	TRBV18	TRBJ2-5
CASSSDRGLGGELFF	TGTGCCAGCAGCTCCGACAGGGGGCTTGGCGGGGAGCTGTTTTTT	TRBD1	many	TRBV6-5	TRBJ2-2
CASSLGQGGDSPLHF	TGTGCCAGCAGCTTGGGGCAGGGTGGAGATTCACCCCTCCACTTT	NA	NA	TRBV5-4	TRBJ1-6
CASSLEPDTSTDTQYF	TGTGCCAGCAGCCTCGAACCCGACACGAGCACAGATACGCAGTATTTT	NA	few	TRBV6-4	TRBJ2-3
CASSFLTDRASKETQYF	TGTGCCAGCAGCTTTCTGACAGATCGGGCCTCTAAAGAGACCCAGTACTTC	NA	many	TRBV5-6	TRBJ2-5
CASSPRQAGTNNEQFF	TGTGCCAGCAGCCCCCGTCAAGCGGGAACAAACAATGAGCAGTTCTTC	TRBD2	few	TRBV7-2	TRBJ2-1
CASIRDQYNEQFF	TGTGCCAGCATCAGGGATCAATACAATGAGCAGTTCTTC	NA	few	TRBV2	TRBJ2-1
CASRVSSTDTQYF	TGTGCCAGCAGAGTTAGTAGCACAGATACGCAGTATTTT	NA	NA	TRBV12-3/TRBV12-4	TRBJ2-3
CASSLRVAGQETQYF	TGCGCCAGCAGCCTCCGGGTGGCGGGCCAAGAGACCCAGTACTTC	NA	many	TRBV5-1	TRBJ2-5